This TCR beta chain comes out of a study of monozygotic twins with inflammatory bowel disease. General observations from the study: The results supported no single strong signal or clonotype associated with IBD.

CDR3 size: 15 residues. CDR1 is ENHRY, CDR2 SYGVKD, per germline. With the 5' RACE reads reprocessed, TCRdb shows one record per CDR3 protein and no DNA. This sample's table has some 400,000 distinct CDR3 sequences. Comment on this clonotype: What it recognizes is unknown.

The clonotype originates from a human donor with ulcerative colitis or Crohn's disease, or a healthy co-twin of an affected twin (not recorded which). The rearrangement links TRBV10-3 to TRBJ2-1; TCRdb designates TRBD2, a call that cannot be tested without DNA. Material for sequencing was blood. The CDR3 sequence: CAISERAGGPDEQFF.